The rows below give T cell receptor beta chains drawn from one sample of a study of T cells expressing NK-cell markers. From the 5' RACE reads, TCRdb lists one entry per CDR3 protein and no DNA. Seen in this sample are about 260,000 distinct CDR3 sequences; the ten most common clones hold around 4.3%. The sequencing input was blood T cells: a sorted CD56 or NKG2C T cell subset, CD4+ or CD8+ T cells, or bulk PBMC T cells (not recorded which). All receptors derive from a woman between 18 and 70 years old in good health. The CDR3 runs from the conserved cysteine through the conserved F or W. Fields, in order: J gene, V gene, CDR3 protein.

j_call: TRBJ2-3; v_call: TRBV4-1; cdr3_aa: CASSQDFGGGAADTQYF
j_call: TRBJ1-2; v_call: TRBV5-6; cdr3_aa: CASSPSGPGYTF
j_call: TRBJ2-5; v_call: TRBV30; cdr3_aa: CAWSPPSSGSIGTQYF
j_call: TRBJ1-4; v_call: TRBV20-1; cdr3_aa: CSASPRGPSTNEKLFF
j_call: TRBJ1-6; v_call: TRBV12-3/TRBV12-4; cdr3_aa: CASSPWGSALHF
j_call: TRBJ1-2; v_call: TRBV29-1; cdr3_aa: CSVRAGRGPDGYTF
j_call: TRBJ1-2; v_call: TRBV12-3/TRBV12-4; cdr3_aa: CASSLGMRDRENYGYTF
j_call: TRBJ2-1; v_call: TRBV28; cdr3_aa: CATLTSGDSYNEQFF
j_call: TRBJ2-1; v_call: TRBV6-1; cdr3_aa: CASSGQTLPYYNEQFF
j_call: TRBJ2-3; v_call: TRBV18; cdr3_aa: CASSPAVSSTDTQYF